The source of this T cell receptor (beta chain) is a study of shared clonotypes between healthy human individuals. The naive CD8 subset, CD45RO-negative cells positively selected for CCR7, excluded terminally differentiated effector memory CD45RA+ cells. This clone appeared once. What it binds is not known. CDR3 length equals 13 residues. Germline CDR1 and CDR2: ENHRY and SYGVKD. Trimming took off 6 bases at V and 3 bases at J, with 9 bases between the two ends. Libraries were prepared by immunoSEQ multiplex PCR; TCRdb keeps only in-frame clonotypes and omits some of them. Among roughly 2,000,000 clones, about 94% were seen once, and the ten largest hold more than 1.5%. Study conclusions and caveats: When compared with the clonotypes that were shared by all four sorted-subset donors, the non-shared clonotypes turned out to have lower generation probabilities.

The rearrangement joins TRBV10-3 to TRBJ1-5, with D maybe TRBD1 (6 bases). This clonotype was obtained from a man aged 18 to 35 in good health. Some clones in this sample may be carry-over from other donors' samples. The material sequenced was naive CD8+ T cells from PBMCs. Here the CDR3 DNA reads TGTGCCATCAGAGGGGGGGACAATCAGCCCCAGCATTTT. Its translation is CAIRGGDNQPQHF.